The TCR beta chain described here comes from a study of cytomegalovirus exposure and HLA in healthy donors. Study background: From donors who were HLA-typed, an early data release held 80 million to 95 million unique TCRs. Findings and caveats of the study: Solely CMV serostatus was available to characterize immune exposure. Sequence variants that were highly shared formed a cluster that was likely a sequencing artifact.

V lost 6 bases, J lost 4 bases, and 15 bases lay in between. This CDR3 has 14 residues. The germline gives CDR1 MNHEY, CDR2 SVGAGI. Regarding this clone: Its specificity is unknown.

PCR employed 60 Vbeta and 13 Jbeta primers. Data came from immunoSEQ multiplex PCR; TCRdb stores just in-frame clones and leaves some out. The top ten clones hold under 2.5% of a sample with about 140,000 clones, roughly 70% of them seen once. This sequence joins TRBV6-5 and TRBJ1-2; D perhaps matches TRBD1 (5 bases). Sequenced: PBMCs. The clonotype comes from a woman between 55 and 75 years old in good health and CMV-seropositive. Written as DNA, the CDR3 is TGTGCCAGCAGCAACTCTGGGACTGTCTATGGCTACACCTTC. Protein product: CASSNSGTVYGYTF.